These 23 T cell receptor beta chains were sequenced from one sample in a study of T-cell reconstitution after alpha-beta-depleted transplantation in children. Preparation of the TCRbeta library was carried out with unique molecular identifiers. One entry per CDR3 protein, called by TCRdb with MiXCR from the PCR reads. This sample has about 500,000 distinct CDR3 sequences, with around a third found just once. Sequencing was performed on PBMCs from the stem cell graft donor, taken from the stem cell graft. These receptors were collected from a human donor who donated a stem cell graft to a child with aplastic anemia.

The chain links TRBV29-1 to TRBJ2-2, with TRBD1 matching over 8 bases. Unmatched junction bases numbered 9, after V lost 6 bases and J lost 9 bases. The germline V gene has CDR1 SQVTM and CDR2 ANQGSEA. This CDR3 is built from 13 residues. CDR3 residues: CSVYGTGARELFF. Written as DNA, the CDR3 is TGCAGCGTCTACGGGACAGGTGCTCGGGAGCTGTTTTTT.

CDR3 DNA: TGTGCCAGCAGCAAAGGACAGGGAACAGAGACCCAGTACTTC. Encoded protein: CASSKGQGTETQYF. The rearrangement uses TRBV4-2 and TRBJ2-5; 8 positions agree with TRBD1. The trim removed 5 bases at V and 4 bases at J, leaving 6 bases unmatched. The CDR3 totals 14 residues. The germline V gene encodes CDR1 LGHNA and CDR2 YNFKEQ.

The V gene is TRBV27, the J gene TRBJ1-1; 9 bases align to TRBD1. This CDR3 spans 16 amino acids. From germline, CDR1 is MNHEY and CDR2 SMNVEV (reference sequence). Losses at the gene ends were 7 bases for V and 4 bases for J; bases not matched to a gene: 13. CDR3 nucleotides: TGTGCCAGCATGGGCGGGACAGGGATTCGGGGCACTGAAGCTTTCTTT. Amino acid sequence: CASMGGTGIRGTEAFF.

The chain recombines TRBV19 with TRBJ2-7; tentative D call: TRBD2 (7 bases). Germline V lookup: CDR1 LNHDA, CDR2 SQIVND (reference sequence). V was trimmed by 3 bases and J by 5 bases, leaving 11 bases between them. The CDR3 runs to 13 residues. The CDR3 region is CASSIGGAHEQYF. CDR3 nucleotides: TGTGCCAGTAGTATTGGGGGGGCCCACGAGCAGTACTTC.

This sequence joins TRBV5-5 and TRBJ1-2; 10 nucleotides agree with TRBD1. The CDR3 contains 14 residues. The J segment lost 6 bases and the V segment lost 2 bases, leaving 4 bases of the junction unmatched. Germline CDR1 SGHKS, CDR2 YYEKEE (reference sequence). The CDR3 region has the DNA TGTGCCAGCAGCTTAGGGACAGGGGATGATGGCTACACCTTC. Residues: CASSLGTGDDGYTF. Supplemented by reference TRBV5-5 and TRBJ1-2, the full variable domain reads DAGVTQSPTHLIKTRGQQVTLRCSPISGHKSVSWYQQVLGQGPQFIFQYYEKEERGRGNFPDRFSARQFPNYSSELNVNALLLGDSALYLCASSLGTGDDGYTFGSGTRLTVV.

CDR3 sequence reads: CASSGQGTQPQHF. The CDR3 DNA reads TGTGCCAGCAGTGGACAGGGGACTCAGCCCCAGCATTTT. The chain is built from TRBV6-6 and TRBJ1-5; 9 bases align to TRBD1. Losses at the gene ends were 5 bases for V and 6 bases for J; bases not matched to a gene: 2. This CDR3 region has 13 residues. Germline V gene sequence: CDR1 MNHNY, CDR2 SVGAGI (reference sequence).

The chain couples TRBV7-6 to TRBJ2-5; TRBD2 matches at 8 bases. V was clipped by 5 bases and J by 4 bases; unmatched bases: 3. The CDR3 runs 13 residues. Per the germline V gene, CDR1 is SGHVS and CDR2 is FNYEAQ. In nucleotides, the CDR3 is TGTGCCAGCAGCCAAGGGACTAGAGAGACCCAGTACTTC. This gives the protein CASSQGTRETQYF.

About this clonotype itself: One junction end disagrees with the germline gene, perhaps due to a read error. This chain uses TRBV12-3 or TRBV12-4 with TRBJ2-4; the match to TRBD1 covers 7 bases. The CDR3 covers 12 residues. The CDR3 region is CASSFSQGIQHF. CDR3 DNA: TGTGCCAGCAGTTTCTCACAGGGGATTCAGCACTTC.

The table lists this clonotype with a few counts. This chain uses TRBV7-8 with TRBJ1-2; 11 bases align to TRBD1. The CDR3 length is 15 residues. V trimming: 1 base; J trimming: 8 bases; junction bases outside the gene matches: 6. Germline lookup yields CDR1 SGHVS and CDR2 FQNEAQ. DNA of the CDR3: TGTGCCAGCAGCTTAGAAGGACAGGGGGCACACGGCTACACCTTC. Encoded protein: CASSLEGQGAHGYTF.

The rearrangement uses TRBV10-3 and TRBJ2-6, with D uncertain. Germline V gene lookup returns CDR1 ENHRY and CDR2 SYGVKD. Deletions cut 3 bases from V and 4 bases from J, with 7 bases between. The CDR3 totals 14 residues. CDR3 loop: CAISDWTGANVLTF. CDR3 nucleotide sequence: TGTGCCATCAGTGACTGGACCGGGGCCAACGTCCTGACTTTC.

The chain joins TRBV2 to TRBJ1-1; 7 bases are a match to TRBD1. The CDR3 consists of 14 residues. CDR1 SNHLY and CDR2 FYNNEI come from the germline V gene. After removal of 4 bases from V and 5 bases from J, the junction contained 7 bases not matched to a gene. CDR3: CASSGKGARTEAFF. CDR3 nucleotide sequence: TGTGCCAGCAGTGGGAAGGGGGCGAGGACTGAAGCTTTCTTT.

The rearrangement joins TRBV30 to TRBJ1-6; perhaps TRBD1 as D (6 bases). This CDR3 comprises 15 residues. Germline CDR1 reads GTSNPN; CDR2 reads SVGIG (reference sequence). Trimming shortened V by 2 bases and J by 1 base, and 9 bases separated the two germline ends. CDR3 coding DNA: TGTGCCTGGAGTCAGGGGAAGTCCTATAATTCACCCCTCCACTTT. Protein: CAWSQGKSYNSPLHF.

The chain is built from TRBV5-4 and TRBJ2-2; D may be TRBD2 (6 bases). The CDR3 is 17 residues long. V lost 4 bases and J lost 1, with 17 bases in between. The germline CDR1 and CDR2 sequences are SGHNT and YYREEE (reference sequence). CDR3 sequence (DNA): TGTGCCAGCAGCCCCTATGAGCGGACTATGAACACCGGGGAGCTGTTTTTT. It codes for CASSPYERTMNTGELFF.

There are a few counts of this clonotype. The chain joins TRBV27 to TRBJ1-5; 7 positions match TRBD1. V gave up 8 bases and J gave up 5 bases; unmatched junction bases: 9. The germline V gene has CDR1 MNHEY and CDR2 SMNVEV (reference sequence). The CDR3 is 14 amino acids. The CDR3 region has the DNA TGTGCCAGCGCGGACAGGAGCGCGGATCAGCCCCAGCATTTT. Protein product: CASADRSADQPQHF.

This clonotype has more than one count but fewer than ten. The chain joins TRBV7-2 to TRBJ1-1; TRBD1 is a possible D gene (5 bases). The V end lost 1 base, the J end lost 0 bases, and 9 bases lay between the germline ends. The CDR3 loop spans 15 amino acids. Germline values: CDR1 SGHTA, CDR2 FQGNSA. The CDR3 sequence: CASSLEGTVNTEAFF. The CDR3 nucleotides are TGTGCCAGCAGCTTAGAAGGGACGGTGAACACTGAAGCTTTCTTT.

This clonotype was recorded a few times. The J gene is TRBJ1-5, the V gene TRBV7-2, with a weak D call TRBD1 (6 bases). The CDR3 runs 14 residues. V lost 3 bases and J 5 bases, leaving 11 bases between the germline ends. Germline CDR1 reads SGHTA; CDR2 reads FQGNSA. The CDR3 region has the DNA TGTGCCAGCAGCTTCTTACAGGGCGATCAGCCCCAGCATTTT. This translates into CASSFLQGDQPQHF.

The V call is TRBV4-3, the J call TRBJ1-3, with D hard to call. Germline CDR1 LGHNA, CDR2 YSLEER. The ends were cut back, 1 base at V and 0 bases at J, with 10 bases in the middle. This CDR3 is built from 16 residues. The CDR3 coding sequence is TGCGCCAGCAGCCAAGGGCGTGGCCTCTCTGGAAACACCATATATTTT. Translating it yields CASSQGRGLSGNTIYF.

A few counts support this clonotype. V and J are TRBV6-2 or TRBV6-3 and TRBJ2-7, with D possibly being TRBD1 (5 bases). Germline V lookup: CDR1 MNHEY, CDR2 SVGEGT. Trimming shortened V by 2 bases and J by 6 bases, and 11 bases separated the two germline ends. The CDR3 is 13 amino acids. CDR3 nucleotides: TGTGCCAGCAGTTACGTAGGGGTGGGCGAGCAGTACGTC. This gives the protein CASSYVGVGEQYV.

The V gene is TRBV27, the J gene TRBJ2-5; the D gene is possibly TRBD2 (6 bases). V was trimmed by 4 bases and J by 2 bases, leaving 17 bases between them. CDR1 is MNHEY, CDR2 SMNVEV, per germline (reference sequence). The CDR3 loop spans 16 amino acids. Here the CDR3 DNA reads TGTGCCAGCAGTTCGGACTACTTCGACGCGCAAGAGACCCAGTACTTC. Amino acid sequence: CASSSDYFDAQETQYF.

This clonotype was counted a few times. The chain combines TRBV5-1 with TRBJ2-4; weak D call: TRBD2 (7 bases). V lost 1 base and J lost 6, with 11 bases in between. The CDR3 runs to 14 residues. Germline CDR1 reads SGHRS; CDR2 reads YFSETQ. The CDR3 here is CASSLNREGNIQYF. CDR3 DNA: TGCGCCAGCAGCTTGAACAGGGAGGGAAACATTCAGTACTTC.

The DNA of the CDR3 is TGTGCCAGCAGTGCCGCGAGGACAGGGGTGCCTTATGGCTACACCTTC. Protein: CASSAARTGVPYGYTF. The rearrangement uses TRBV12-3 or TRBV12-4 and TRBJ1-2, with TRBD1 identical over 9 bases. The CDR3 consists of 16 residues. With 5 bases clipped from V and 5 bases from J, the junction kept 12 bases outside the gene matches.

This sequence joins TRBV9 and TRBJ2-5; the match to TRBD2 covers 14 bases. Germline loops: CDR1 SGDLS, CDR2 YYNGEE. V gave up 4 bases and J gave up 7 bases; unmatched junction bases: 9. The CDR3 extends over 16 amino acids. The CDR3 spells CASSLGTSGSPRTQYF. The CDR3 DNA follows: TGTGCCAGCAGCCTAGGGACTAGCGGGAGCCCTCGGACCCAGTACTTC.

In its sample, this clonotype was seen a few times. V usage is TRBV12-3 or TRBV12-4 and J usage is TRBJ2-5, with a weak D call TRBD2 (6 bases). CDR3 length: 14 amino acids. Trimming took 5 bases from V and 5 from J, leaving 15 bases between them. The CDR3 nucleotides are TGTGCCAGCAGTCCCGGGGGTTCCCATGAGACCCAGTACTTC. This sequence encodes CASSPGGSHETQYF.